This T cell receptor (beta chain) was profiled in a study of blood T cell repertoires in COVID-19. Study-wide context: Sites in the United States, Italy and Spain provided acute and convalescent COVID-19 samples. PBMCs, B-cell-depleted T cells, or T cells provided the cDNA or gDNA that made up the material.

The Seattle patients, enrolled during active infection, were followed longitudinally. V lost 1 base to trimming and J lost 7 bases; unmatched junction nucleotides: 3. Germline V gene lookup returns CDR1 LNHDA and CDR2 SQIVND (reference sequence). The CDR3 is 14 residues long. Here immunoSEQ multiplex PCR was the method, and the copy in TCRdb shows in-frame clones only, minus some. The profile covers 350,000 or so clones, with over 85% appearing a single time and roughly 3.9% taken by the ten largest. The sample taken for sequencing was peripheral blood. This receptor was taken from a woman aged 55-75 years with COVID-19, enrolled during active disease. The J gene is TRBJ1-4, the V gene TRBV19, with 7 bases matching TRBD1. The CDR3 spells CASSIGGTAEKLFF. The CDR3 bases are TGTGCCAGTAGTATAGGAGGGACAGCTGAAAAACTGTTTTTT.